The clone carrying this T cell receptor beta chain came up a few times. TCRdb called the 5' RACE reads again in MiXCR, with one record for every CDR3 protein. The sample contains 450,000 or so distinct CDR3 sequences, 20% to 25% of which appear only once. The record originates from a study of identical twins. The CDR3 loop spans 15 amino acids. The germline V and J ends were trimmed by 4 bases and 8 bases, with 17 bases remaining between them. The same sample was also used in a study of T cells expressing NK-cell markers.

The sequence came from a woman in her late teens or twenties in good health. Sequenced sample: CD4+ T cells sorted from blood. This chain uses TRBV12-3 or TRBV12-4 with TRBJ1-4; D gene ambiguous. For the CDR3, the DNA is TGTGCCAGCAGTTCCCGGCTTCGGGAGGAAGAAAAACTGTTTTTT. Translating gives CASSSRLREEEKLFF.